This note documents a single T cell receptor beta chain sequence. Its specificity is unknown. Using immunoSEQ multiplex PCR, the repertoire was profiled, and TCRdb retains in-frame clones only, with some absent. This sample has approximately 400,000 clones; about 85% occur once, and the top ten carry roughly 3.1%. This sample is part of a study of Ad26.COV2.S vaccination and SARS-CoV-2 variants. Study at large: Ad26.COV2.S given intramuscularly, once or twice 56 days apart.

Study-level results: The authors reported substantial breadth in spike-specific CD8+ and CD4+ T cell responses after vaccination. It was found that vaccine and placebo recipients had similar non-spike TCR breadth. Vaccinees showed greater spike-specific TCR breadth than placebo recipients.

Treatment of the sample: around 19 received Ad26.COV2.S at low or high dose, single or two shots; about 5 received placebo; per-sample allocation not given. Day 63 following the first vaccine or placebo injection was when the samples were taken. The TCR originated in a person aged 18 to 65 who received the Ad26.COV2.S COVID-19 vaccine or a placebo. The sample consisted of peripheral blood, taken in a trial of Ad26.COV2.S vaccine versus placebo.

The CDR3 region has the DNA TGTGCCAGTAGAAGGACAGGACAAACAATCCACGAGCAGTACTTC. Encoded protein: CASRRTGQTIHEQYF. The genes are TRBV19 and TRBJ2-7, with TRBD1 matching 7 bases. Looked up from germline, CDR1 is LNHDA and CDR2 is SQIVND (reference sequence). V lost 6 bases, J lost 5 bases, and 13 bases stayed unmatched. There are 15 residues in the CDR3.